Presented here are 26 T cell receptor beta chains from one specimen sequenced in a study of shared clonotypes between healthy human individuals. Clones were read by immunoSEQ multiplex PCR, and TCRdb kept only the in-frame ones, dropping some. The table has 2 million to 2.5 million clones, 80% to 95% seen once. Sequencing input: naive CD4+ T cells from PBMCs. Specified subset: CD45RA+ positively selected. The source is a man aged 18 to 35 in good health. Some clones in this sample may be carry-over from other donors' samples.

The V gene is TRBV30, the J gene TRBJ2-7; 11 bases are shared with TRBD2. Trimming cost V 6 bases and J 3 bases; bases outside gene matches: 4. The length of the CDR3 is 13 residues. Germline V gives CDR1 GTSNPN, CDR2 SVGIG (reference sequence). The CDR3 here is CACRGTSGYEQYF. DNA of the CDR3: TGTGCCTGCAGAGGGACTAGCGGCTACGAGCAGTACTTC.

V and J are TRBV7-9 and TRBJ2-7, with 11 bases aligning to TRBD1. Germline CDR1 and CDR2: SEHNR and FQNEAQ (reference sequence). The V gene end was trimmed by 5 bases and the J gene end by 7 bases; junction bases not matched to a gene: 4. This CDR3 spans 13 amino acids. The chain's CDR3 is CASSQWDRGEQYF. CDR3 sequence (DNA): TGTGCCAGCAGCCAATGGGACAGGGGGGAGCAGTACTTC.

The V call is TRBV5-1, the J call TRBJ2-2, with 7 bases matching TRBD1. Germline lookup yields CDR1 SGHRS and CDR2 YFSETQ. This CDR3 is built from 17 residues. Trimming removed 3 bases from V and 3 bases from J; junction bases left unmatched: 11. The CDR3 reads CASSSPTYRGDTGELFF. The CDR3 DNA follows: TGCGCCAGCAGCTCCCCAACATACAGGGGCGACACCGGGGAGCTGTTTTTT.

In DNA form, the CDR3 reads TGTGCCAGTAGGATAAGCGGGGTTTCCACCGGGGAGCTGTTTTTT. Translating gives CASRISGVSTGELFF. This chain links TRBV19 with TRBJ2-2; 7 bases are shared with TRBD2. The V segment lost 6 bases and the J segment 4 bases; nucleotides outside the gene matches: 8. This CDR3 has 15 amino acids. Germline values: CDR1 LNHDA, CDR2 SQIVND (reference sequence).

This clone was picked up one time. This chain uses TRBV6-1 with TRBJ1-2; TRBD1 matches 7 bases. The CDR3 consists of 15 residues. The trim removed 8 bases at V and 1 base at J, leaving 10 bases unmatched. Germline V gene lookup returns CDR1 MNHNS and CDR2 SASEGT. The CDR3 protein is CASSSTGAVNYGYTF. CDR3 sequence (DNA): TGTGCCAGCTCCTCAACAGGGGCAGTTAACTATGGCTACACCTTC.

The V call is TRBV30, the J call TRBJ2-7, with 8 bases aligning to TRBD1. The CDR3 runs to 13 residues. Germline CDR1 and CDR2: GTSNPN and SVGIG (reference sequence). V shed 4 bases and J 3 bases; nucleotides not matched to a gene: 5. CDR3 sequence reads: CAWTTDRGYEQYF. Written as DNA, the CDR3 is TGTGCCTGGACCACCGACAGGGGCTACGAGCAGTACTTC.

The CDR3 DNA reads TGTGCCAGCAGCGTTGACATCTACCAAGAGACCCAGTACTTC. Translated: CASSVDIYQETQYF. This sequence joins TRBV5-5 and TRBJ2-5, with D unresolved. Germline values: CDR1 SGHKS, CDR2 YYEKEE (reference sequence). This CDR3 spans 14 amino acids. Trimming took 4 bases from V and 0 from J, leaving 10 bases between them.

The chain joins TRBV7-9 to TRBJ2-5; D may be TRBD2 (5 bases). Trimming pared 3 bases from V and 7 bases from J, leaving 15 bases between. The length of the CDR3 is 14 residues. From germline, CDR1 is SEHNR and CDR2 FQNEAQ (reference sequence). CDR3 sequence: CASSFLVVRGTQYF. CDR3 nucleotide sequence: TGTGCCAGCAGCTTTCTGGTTGTTCGGGGGACCCAGTACTTC.

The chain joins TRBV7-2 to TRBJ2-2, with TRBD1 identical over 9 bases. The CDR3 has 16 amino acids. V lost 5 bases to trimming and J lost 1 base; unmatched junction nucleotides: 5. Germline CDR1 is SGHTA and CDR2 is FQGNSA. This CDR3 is CASSPRTGENTGELFF. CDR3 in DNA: TGTGCCAGCAGCCCACGGACAGGGGAGAACACCGGGGAGCTGTTTTTT.

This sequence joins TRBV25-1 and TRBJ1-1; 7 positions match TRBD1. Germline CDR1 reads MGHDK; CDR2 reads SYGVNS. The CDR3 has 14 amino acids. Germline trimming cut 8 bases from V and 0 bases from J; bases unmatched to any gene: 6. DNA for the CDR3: TGTGCCAGCGGACCGGGACAGATGAACACTGAAGCTTTCTTT. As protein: CASGPGQMNTEAFF.

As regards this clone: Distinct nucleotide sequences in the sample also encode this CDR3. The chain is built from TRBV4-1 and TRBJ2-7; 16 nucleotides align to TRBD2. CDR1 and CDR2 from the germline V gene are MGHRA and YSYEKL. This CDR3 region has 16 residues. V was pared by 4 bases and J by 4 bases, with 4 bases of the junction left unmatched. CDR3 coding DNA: TGCGCCAGCAGCCCATCGGGACTAGCGGGAGGGTACGAGCAGTACTTC. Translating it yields CASSPSGLAGGYEQYF.

The CDR3 nucleotides read TGTGCCAGCAGCTTCACGGACAGCTACGAGCAGTACTTC. Its translation: CASSFTDSYEQYF. The chain uses TRBV11-2 and TRBJ2-7, with D tentatively TRBD1 (6 bases). This CDR3 region has 13 residues. V was cut by 3 bases and J by 3 bases, with 9 bases left in between. The germline V gene encodes CDR1 SGHAT and CDR2 FQNNGV. The complete variable domain, with remaining parts taken from reference TRBV11-2 and TRBJ2-7, reads EAGVAQSPRYKIIEKRQSVAFWCNPISGHATLYWYQQILGQGPKLLIQFQNNGVVDDSQLPKDRFSAERLKGVDSTLKIQPAKLEDSAVYLCASSFTDSYEQYFGPGTRLTVT.

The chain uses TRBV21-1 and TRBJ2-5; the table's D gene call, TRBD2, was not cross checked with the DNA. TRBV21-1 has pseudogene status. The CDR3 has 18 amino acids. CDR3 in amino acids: CASSKASSGGRDQETQYF. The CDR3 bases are TGTGCCAGCAGCAAAGCGTCTAGCGGGGGCCGGGACCAAGAGACCCAGTACTTC.

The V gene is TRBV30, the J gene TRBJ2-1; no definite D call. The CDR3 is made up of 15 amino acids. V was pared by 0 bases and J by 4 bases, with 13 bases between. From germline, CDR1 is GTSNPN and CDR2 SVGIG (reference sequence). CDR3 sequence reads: CAWSVWLSSYNEQFF. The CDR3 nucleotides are TGTGCCTGGAGTGTCTGGTTGAGCAGTTACAATGAGCAGTTCTTC.

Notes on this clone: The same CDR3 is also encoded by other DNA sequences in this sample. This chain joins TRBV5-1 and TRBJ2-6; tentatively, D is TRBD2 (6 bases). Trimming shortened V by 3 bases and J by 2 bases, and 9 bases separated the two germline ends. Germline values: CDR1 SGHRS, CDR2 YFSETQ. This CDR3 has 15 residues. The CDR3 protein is CASSSTGAGANVLTF. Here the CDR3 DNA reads TGCGCCAGCAGCTCCACGGGGGCTGGGGCCAACGTCCTGACTTTC.

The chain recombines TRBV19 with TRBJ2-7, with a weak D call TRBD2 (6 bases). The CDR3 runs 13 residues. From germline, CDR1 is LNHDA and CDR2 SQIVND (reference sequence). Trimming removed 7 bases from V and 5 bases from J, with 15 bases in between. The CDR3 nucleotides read TGTGCCAGTAATAAAGGGAGGTTAGACGAGCAGTACTTC. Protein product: CASNKGRLDEQYF.

The CDR3 coding sequence is TGTGCCACCAGCAGAGCTGTTGAGGTAGTTTCTCGGTCTGGTGAGCAGTTCTTC. This sequence encodes CATSRAVEVVSRSGEQFF. The V call is TRBV15, the J call TRBJ2-1; D gene uncertain. CDR1 LNHNV and CDR2 YYDKDF come from the germline V gene (reference sequence). V was trimmed by 1 base and J by 9 bases, leaving 25 bases between them. CDR3 size: 18 residues.

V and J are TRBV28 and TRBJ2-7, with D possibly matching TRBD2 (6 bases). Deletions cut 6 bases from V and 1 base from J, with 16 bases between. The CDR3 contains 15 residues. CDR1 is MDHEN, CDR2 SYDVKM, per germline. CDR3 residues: CASSERTRGSYEQYF. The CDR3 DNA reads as TGTGCCAGCAGCGAACGGACCCGGGGGTCCTACGAGCAGTACTTC.

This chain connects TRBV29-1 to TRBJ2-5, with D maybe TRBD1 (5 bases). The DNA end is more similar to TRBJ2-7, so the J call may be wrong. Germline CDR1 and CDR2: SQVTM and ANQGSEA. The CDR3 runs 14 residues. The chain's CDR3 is CSVEEGPKTYEQYF. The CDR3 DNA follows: TGCAGCGTTGAAGAGGGGCCTAAAACTTACGAGCAGTACTTC.

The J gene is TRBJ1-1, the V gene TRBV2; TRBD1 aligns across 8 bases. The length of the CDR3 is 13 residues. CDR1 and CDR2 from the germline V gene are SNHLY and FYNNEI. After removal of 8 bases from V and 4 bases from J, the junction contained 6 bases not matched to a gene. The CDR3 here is CASGTDRGTEAFF. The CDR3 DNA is TGTGCCAGCGGAACCGACAGGGGCACTGAAGCTTTCTTT.

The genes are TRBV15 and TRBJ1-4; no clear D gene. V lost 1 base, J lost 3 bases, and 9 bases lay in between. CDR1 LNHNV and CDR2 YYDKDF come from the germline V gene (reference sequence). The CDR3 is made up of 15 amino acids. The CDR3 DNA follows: TGTGCCACCAGCAGAGGGACTGCGGCTAATGAAAAACTGTTTTTT. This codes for CATSRGTAANEKLFF.

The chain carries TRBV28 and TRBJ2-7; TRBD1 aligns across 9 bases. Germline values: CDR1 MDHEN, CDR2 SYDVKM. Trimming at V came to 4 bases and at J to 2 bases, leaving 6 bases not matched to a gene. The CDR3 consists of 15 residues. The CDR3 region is CASSSSGQGTYEQYF. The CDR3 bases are TGTGCCAGCAGTTCATCGGGACAGGGAACCTACGAGCAGTACTTC.

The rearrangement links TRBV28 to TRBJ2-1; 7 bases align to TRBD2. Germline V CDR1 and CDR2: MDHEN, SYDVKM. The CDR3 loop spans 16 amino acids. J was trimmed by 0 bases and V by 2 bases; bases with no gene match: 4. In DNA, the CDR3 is TGTGCCAGCAGTTTACCTAGCGGCCGCTCCTACAATGAGCAGTTCTTC. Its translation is CASSLPSGRSYNEQFF. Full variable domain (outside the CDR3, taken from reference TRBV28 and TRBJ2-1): DVKVTQSSRYLVKRTGEKVFLECVQDMDHENMFWYRQDPGLGLRLIYFSYDVKMKEKGDIPEGYSVSREKKERFSLILESASTNQTSMYLCASSLPSGRSYNEQFFGPGTRLTVL.

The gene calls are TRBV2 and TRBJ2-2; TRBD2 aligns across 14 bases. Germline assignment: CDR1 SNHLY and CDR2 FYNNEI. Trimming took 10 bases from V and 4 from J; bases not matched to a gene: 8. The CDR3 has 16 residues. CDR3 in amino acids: CAIGTSGRGFTGELFF. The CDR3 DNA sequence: TGTGCCATCGGGACTAGCGGGAGAGGGTTCACCGGGGAGCTGTTTTTT.

CDR3 bases: TGTGCCTGCACAGGGAGTTCCTACGAGCAGTACTTC. It translates to CACTGSSYEQYF. This sequence joins TRBV7-9 and TRBJ2-7; maybe TRBD1 (6 bases). The CDR3 is 12 amino acids. Germline V gene data show CDR1 as SEHNR and CDR2 as FQNEAQ (reference sequence). The V end lost 11 bases, the J end lost 1 base, and 12 bases lay between the germline ends. Looking up the rest from reference TRBV7-9 and TRBJ2-7 gives the full variable domain: DTGVSQNPRHKITKRGQNVTFRCDPISEHNRLYWYRQTLGQGPEFLTYFQNEAQLEKSRLLSDRFSAERPKGSFSTLEIQRTEQGDSAMYLCACTGSSYEQYFGPGTRLTVT.

The CDR3 DNA sequence: TGCGCCAGCAGCTCCCTCCCGGGACAGAGTTATGGCTACACCTTC. Protein: CASSSLPGQSYGYTF. The V gene is TRBV5-1, the J gene TRBJ1-2; 7 nucleotides align to TRBD1. The length of the CDR3 is 15 residues. Germline-derived CDR1 and CDR2 are SGHRS and YFSETQ. V shed 3 bases and J 5 bases; nucleotides not matched to a gene: 10.